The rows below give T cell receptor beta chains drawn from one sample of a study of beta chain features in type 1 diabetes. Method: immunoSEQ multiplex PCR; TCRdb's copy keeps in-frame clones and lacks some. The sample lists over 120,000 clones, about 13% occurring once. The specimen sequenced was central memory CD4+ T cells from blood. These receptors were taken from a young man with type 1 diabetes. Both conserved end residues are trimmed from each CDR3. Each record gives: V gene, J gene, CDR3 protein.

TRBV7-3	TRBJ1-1	ASSGRGHRAF
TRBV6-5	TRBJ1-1	ASSRHLPEPTEAF
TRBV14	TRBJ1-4	ASSQAGASEKLF
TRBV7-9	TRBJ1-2	ASSLSGTLYGYT
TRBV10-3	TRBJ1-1	AISDGSRNTEAF
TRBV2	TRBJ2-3	ATHADRGGTDTQY
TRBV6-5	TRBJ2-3	ASSYSPDRADTQY
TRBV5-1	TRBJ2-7	ASRDTPKGTYEQY
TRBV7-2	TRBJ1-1	ASSFSGNTEAF
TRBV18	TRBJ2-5	ASSPENRAALLD
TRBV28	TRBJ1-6	ASSSGQGDSPLH
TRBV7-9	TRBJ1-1	ASSLYDTEAF
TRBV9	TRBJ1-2	ASSLTTYGYT
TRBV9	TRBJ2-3	ASSVGTGAVSDTQY
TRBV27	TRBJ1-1	ASSFSRREDIVAEAF
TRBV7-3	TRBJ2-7	ASSLSANQDEQY
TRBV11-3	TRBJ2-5	ASSPSGGHTETQY
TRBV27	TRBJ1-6	ASRGLNNSPLH
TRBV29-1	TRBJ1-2	SVRAGGDPHGA
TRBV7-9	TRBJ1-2	ASSPGGGLYGYT
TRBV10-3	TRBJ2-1	AINPDLGSSNEQF
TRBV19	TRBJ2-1	ASSLRVRDEQF
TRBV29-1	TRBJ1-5	SVAQDSNQPQH
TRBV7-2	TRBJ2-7	ASSLRSGGFDEQY
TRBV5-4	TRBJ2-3	ASRWTFTSSTDTQY
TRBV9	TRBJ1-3	ASSAFIAGQSGNTIY
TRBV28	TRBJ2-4	ASSFKDGGNIQY
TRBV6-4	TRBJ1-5	ASSEDGWAPQH
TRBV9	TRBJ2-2	ASSVTLQGSGAGELF
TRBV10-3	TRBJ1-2	AISESLSSYT
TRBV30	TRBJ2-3	AWKGRRVTDTQY
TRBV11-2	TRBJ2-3	ASSQGSASGVTDTQY
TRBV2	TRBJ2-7	ASRGVRGSYEQY
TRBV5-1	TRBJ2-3	ASSLDLAGADTQY
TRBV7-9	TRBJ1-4	ASSVSWEREKLF
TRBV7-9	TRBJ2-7	ASSLDRGRGEQY
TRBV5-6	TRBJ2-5	ASSLGRLAETQY
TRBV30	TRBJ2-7	AWIGKGTGVGPSTYEQY